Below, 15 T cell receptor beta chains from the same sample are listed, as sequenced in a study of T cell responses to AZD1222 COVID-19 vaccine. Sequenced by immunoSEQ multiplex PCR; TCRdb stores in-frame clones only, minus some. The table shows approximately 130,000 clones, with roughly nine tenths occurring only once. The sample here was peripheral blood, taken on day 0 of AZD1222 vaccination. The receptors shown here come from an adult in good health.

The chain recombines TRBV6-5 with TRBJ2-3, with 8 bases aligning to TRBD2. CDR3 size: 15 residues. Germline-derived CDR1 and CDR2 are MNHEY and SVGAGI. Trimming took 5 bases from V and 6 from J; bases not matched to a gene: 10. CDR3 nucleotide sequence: TGTGCCAGCAGTCTAGGGTTCGGGGGGGCGGATACGCAGTATTTT. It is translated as CASSLGFGGADTQYF.

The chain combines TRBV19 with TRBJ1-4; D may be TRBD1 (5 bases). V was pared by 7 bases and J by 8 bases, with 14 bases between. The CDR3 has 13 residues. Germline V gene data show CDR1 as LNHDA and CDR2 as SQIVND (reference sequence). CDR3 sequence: CASKRADKEKLFF. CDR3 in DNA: TGTGCCAGTAAAAGGGCGGACAAGGAAAAACTGTTTTTT.

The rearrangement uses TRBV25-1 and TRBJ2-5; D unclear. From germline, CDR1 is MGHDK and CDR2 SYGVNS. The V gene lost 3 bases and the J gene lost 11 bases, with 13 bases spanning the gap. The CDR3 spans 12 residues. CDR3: CASSDQNWRQYF. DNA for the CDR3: TGTGCCAGCAGTGATCAAAACTGGCGACAGTACTTC.

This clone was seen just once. The DNA for the CDR3 is TGTGCCGCCACTGCCGGGACCCAGAACACTGAAGCTTTCTTT. It encodes CAATAGTQNTEAFF. The chain couples TRBV10-3 to TRBJ1-1; possible D gene TRBD1, 5 bases. The CDR3 totals 14 residues. CDR1 is ENHRY, CDR2 SYGVKD, per germline. V lost 11 bases, J lost 1 base, and 17 bases lay in between.

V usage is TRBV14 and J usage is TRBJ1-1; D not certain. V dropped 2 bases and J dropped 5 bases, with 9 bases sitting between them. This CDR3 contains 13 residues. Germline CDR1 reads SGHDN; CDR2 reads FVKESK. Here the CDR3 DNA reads TGTGCCAGCAGCCAAACCCGCCAGACTGAAGCTTTCTTT. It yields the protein CASSQTRQTEAFF. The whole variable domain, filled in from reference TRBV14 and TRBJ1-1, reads EAGVTQFPSHSVIEKGQTVTLRCDPISGHDNLYWYRRVMGKEIKFLLHFVKESKQDESGMPNNRFLAERTGGTYSTLKVQPAELEDSGVYFCASSQTRQTEAFFGQGTRLTVV.

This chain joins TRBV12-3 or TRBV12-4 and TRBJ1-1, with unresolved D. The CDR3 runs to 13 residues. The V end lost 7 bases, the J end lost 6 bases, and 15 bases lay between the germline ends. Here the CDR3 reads CASTLRGRSEAFF. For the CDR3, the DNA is TGTGCCAGCACCCTACGTGGGAGGTCTGAAGCTTTCTTT.

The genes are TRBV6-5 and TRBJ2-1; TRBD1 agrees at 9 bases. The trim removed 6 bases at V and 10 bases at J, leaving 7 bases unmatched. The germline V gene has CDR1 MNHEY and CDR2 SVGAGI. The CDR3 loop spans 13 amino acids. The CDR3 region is CASRNRGRGEQFF. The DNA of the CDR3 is TGTGCCAGCAGAAACAGGGGGCGCGGAGAGCAGTTCTTC.

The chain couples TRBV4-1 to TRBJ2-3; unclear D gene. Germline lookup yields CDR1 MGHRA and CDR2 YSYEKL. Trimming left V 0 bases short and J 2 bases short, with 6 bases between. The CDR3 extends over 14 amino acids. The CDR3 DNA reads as TGCGCCAGCAGCCAAGATCGCTCCACAGATACGCAGTATTTT. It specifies CASSQDRSTDTQYF.

For the CDR3, the DNA is TGCAGCGTTGTTGGCGGGAGGGCCGAACGCGAGCAGTACTTC. Protein sequence: CSVVGGRAEREQYF. The chain combines TRBV29-1 with TRBJ2-7; TRBD2 matches at 9 bases. Per germline, CDR1 SQVTM and CDR2 ANQGSEA. This CDR3 spans 14 amino acids. Trimming took 4 bases from V and 6 from J; bases not matched to a gene: 10.

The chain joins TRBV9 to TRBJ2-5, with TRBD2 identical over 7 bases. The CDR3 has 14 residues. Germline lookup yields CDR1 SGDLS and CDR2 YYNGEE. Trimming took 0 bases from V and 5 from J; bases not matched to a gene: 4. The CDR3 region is CASSVEGGSETQYF. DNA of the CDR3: TGTGCCAGCAGCGTAGAAGGCGGGAGTGAGACCCAGTACTTC.

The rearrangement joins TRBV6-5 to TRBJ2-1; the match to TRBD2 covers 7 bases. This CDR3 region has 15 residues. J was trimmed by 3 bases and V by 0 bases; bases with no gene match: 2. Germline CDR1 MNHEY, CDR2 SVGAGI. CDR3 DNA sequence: TGTGCCAGCAGTTACTCAGGCGGGGGCTACAATGAGCAGTTCTTC. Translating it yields CASSYSGGGYNEQFF.

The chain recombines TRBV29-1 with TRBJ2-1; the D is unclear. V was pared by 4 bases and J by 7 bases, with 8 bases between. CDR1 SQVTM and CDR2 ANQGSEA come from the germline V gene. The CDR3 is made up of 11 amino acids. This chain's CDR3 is CSVVFGNEQFF. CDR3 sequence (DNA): TGCAGCGTTGTTTTCGGAAATGAGCAGTTCTTC.

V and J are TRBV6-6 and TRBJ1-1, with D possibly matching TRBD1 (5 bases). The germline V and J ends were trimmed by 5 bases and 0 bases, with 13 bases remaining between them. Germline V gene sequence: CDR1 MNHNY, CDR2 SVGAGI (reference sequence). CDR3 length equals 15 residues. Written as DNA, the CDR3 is TGTGCCAGCAGTCCGAGGACACTGATGAACACTGAAGCTTTCTTT. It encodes CASSPRTLMNTEAFF.

The CDR3 spells CASSTVGGPSYNEQFF. The CDR3 nucleotides are TGTGCCAGCAGCACCGTAGGGGGTCCCTCCTACAATGAGCAGTTCTTC. The V and J genes are TRBV5-6 and TRBJ2-1; TRBD1 might be the D (6 bases). CDR3 length equals 16 residues. Trimming removed 4 bases from V and 0 bases from J, with 14 bases in between. Germline V gene data show CDR1 as SGHDT and CDR2 as YYEEEE.

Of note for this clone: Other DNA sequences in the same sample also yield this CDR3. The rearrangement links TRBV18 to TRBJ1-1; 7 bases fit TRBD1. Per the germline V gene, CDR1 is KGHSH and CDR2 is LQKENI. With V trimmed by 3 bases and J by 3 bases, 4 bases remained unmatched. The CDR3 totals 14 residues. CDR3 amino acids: CASSPTGDDTEAFF. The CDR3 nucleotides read TGTGCCAGCTCACCTACAGGGGACGACACTGAAGCTTTCTTT.